What follows describes a single T cell receptor (beta chain). Its antigen is unidentified. These data come from a study of cytomegalovirus exposure and HLA in healthy donors. Study findings and constraints: In a later analysis, DRB1 alleles had the most associated TCRs; HLA-C alleles the fewest. What was likely a sequencing artifact was a cluster of highly shared sequence variants. An analysis was carried out later, and it reportedly showed fewer N-insertions in an Asian-associated ancestry cluster than the approximately 670-donor mean.

This PCR relied on a set of 60 Vbeta primers and 13 Jbeta primers. Here immunoSEQ multiplex PCR was the method, and the copy in TCRdb shows in-frame clones only, minus some. Of 60,000 to 70,000 clones in the sample, around 70% were seen once. This TCR derives from a woman under 40 in good health and CMV-seronegative. Sequences were obtained from PBMCs.

The DNA for the CDR3 is TGTGCCAGCAGTGATTTCCCTCACCGGGACATCTCCTACGAGCAGTACTTC. This translates into CASSDFPHRDISYEQYF. The chain is built from TRBV6-1 and TRBJ2-5; possibly TRBD1 for D (6 bases). Near its end, the DNA agrees better with TRBJ2-7, so the J call may be wrong. The CDR3 is 17 residues long. Per the germline V gene, CDR1 is MNHNS and CDR2 is SASEGT.